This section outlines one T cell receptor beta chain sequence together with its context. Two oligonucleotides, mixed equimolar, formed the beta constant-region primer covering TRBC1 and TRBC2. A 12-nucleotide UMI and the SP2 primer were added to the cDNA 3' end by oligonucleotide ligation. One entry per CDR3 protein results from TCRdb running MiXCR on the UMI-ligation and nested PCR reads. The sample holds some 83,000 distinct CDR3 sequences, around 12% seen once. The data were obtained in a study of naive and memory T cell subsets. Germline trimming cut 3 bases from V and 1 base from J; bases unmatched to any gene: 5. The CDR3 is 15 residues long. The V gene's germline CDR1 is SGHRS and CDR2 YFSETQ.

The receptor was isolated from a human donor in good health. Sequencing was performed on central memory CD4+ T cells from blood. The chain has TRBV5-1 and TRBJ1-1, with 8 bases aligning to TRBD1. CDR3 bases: TGCGCCAGCAGCTCGAACGGACAGGGGAACACTGAAGCTTTCTTT. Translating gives CASSSNGQGNTEAFF.